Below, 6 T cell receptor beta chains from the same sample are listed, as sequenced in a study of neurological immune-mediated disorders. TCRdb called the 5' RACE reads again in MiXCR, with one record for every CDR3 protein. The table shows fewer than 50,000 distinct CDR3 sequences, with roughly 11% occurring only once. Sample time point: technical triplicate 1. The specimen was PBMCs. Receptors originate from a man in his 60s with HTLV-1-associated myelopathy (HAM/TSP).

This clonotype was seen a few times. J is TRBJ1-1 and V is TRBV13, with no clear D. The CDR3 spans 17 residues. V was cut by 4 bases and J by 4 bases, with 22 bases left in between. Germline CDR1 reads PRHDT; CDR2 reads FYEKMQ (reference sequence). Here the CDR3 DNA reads TGTGCCAGCAGCTATCTAACTAATTCCCGACGGGGCACTGAAGCTTTCTTT. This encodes CASSYLTNSRRGTEAFF.

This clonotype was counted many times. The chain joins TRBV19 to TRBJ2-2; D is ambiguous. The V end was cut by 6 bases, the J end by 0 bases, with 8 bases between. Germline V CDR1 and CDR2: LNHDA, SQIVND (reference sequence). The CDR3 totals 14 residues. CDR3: CASSIIANTGELFF. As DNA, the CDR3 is TGTGCCAGTAGCATAATCGCGAACACCGGGGAGCTGTTTTTT.

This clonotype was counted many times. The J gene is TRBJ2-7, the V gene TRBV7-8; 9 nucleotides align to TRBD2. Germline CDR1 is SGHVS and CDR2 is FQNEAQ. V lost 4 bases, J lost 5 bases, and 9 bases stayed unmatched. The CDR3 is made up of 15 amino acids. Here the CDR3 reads CASSSGGLAINEQYF. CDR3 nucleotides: TGTGCCAGCAGCTCCGGGGGACTAGCTATCAACGAGCAGTACTTC.

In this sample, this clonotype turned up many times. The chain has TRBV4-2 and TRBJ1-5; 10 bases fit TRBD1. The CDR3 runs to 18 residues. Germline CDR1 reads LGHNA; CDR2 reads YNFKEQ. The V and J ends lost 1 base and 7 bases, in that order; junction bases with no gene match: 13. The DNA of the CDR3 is TGTGCCAGCAGCCAAGTTGGGCGGTCGACAGGGGGCAGCCAGCCCCAGCATTTT. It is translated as CASSQVGRSTGGSQPQHF.

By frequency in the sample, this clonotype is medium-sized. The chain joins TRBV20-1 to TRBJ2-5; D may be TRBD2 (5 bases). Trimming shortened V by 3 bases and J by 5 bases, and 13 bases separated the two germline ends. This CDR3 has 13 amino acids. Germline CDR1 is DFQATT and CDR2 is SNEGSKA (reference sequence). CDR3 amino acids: CSASPGNQETQYF. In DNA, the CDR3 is TGCAGTGCTAGTCCGGGGAATCAGGAGACCCAGTACTTC.

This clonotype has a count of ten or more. As DNA, the CDR3 is TGTGCCAGCAGCCGGGGGCTTATAGCGGGAGTGGCAGATACGCAGTATTTT. Translating gives CASSRGLIAGVADTQYF. V usage is TRBV27 and J usage is TRBJ2-3, with 9 bases fitting TRBD2. The junction had 14 bases not matched to a gene; V was cut back by 6 bases and J by 4 bases. This CDR3 is built from 17 residues. Germline V CDR1 and CDR2: MNHEY, SMNVEV (reference sequence).